Below are 27 T cell receptor beta chains sequenced from a single sample in a study of cytomegalovirus exposure and HLA in healthy donors. Primers for the PCR totalled 60 Vbeta and 13 Jbeta. Produced via immunoSEQ multiplex PCR; TCRdb's table is partial and in-frame only. This sample has around 19,000 clones; 70% to 85% occur once, and the top ten carry about 21%. The sample consisted of PBMCs. The origin of the receptors is a human donor in good health.

This clone was seen only once. The chain employs TRBV7-3 and TRBJ2-5; D remains ambiguous. The length of the CDR3 is 12 residues. The V gene lost 3 bases and the J gene lost 5 bases, with 7 bases spanning the gap. Germline V gene sequence: CDR1 SGHTA, CDR2 FQGTGA. The CDR3 DNA reads as TGTGCCAGCAGCTTTCCCGGGGAGACCCAGTACTTC. It is translated as CASSFPGETQYF. The full variable domain, its missing parts supplied by reference TRBV7-3 and TRBJ2-5, is GAGVSQTPSNKVTEKGKYVELRCDPISGHTALYWYRQSLGQGPEFLIYFQGTGAADDSGLPNDRFFAVRPEGSVSTLKIQRTERGDSAVYLCASSFPGETQYFGPGTRLLVL.

The chain links TRBV4-1 to TRBJ2-7; TRBD1 matches at 8 bases. The junction had 3 bases not matched to a gene; V was cut back by 5 bases and J by 0 bases. Germline V gives CDR1 MGHRA, CDR2 YSYEKL. The CDR3 sequence is 14 residues long. The CDR3 reads CASSSGTGSYEQYF. CDR3 sequence (DNA): TGCGCCAGCAGCTCCGGGACAGGCTCCTACGAGCAGTACTTC.

There are a few counts of this clone. The chain employs TRBV4-1 and TRBJ2-3, with D possibly being TRBD1 (6 bases). The CDR3 totals 15 residues. Germline V gives CDR1 MGHRA, CDR2 YSYEKL. The V gene lost 4 bases and the J gene lost 6 bases, with 17 bases spanning the gap. The CDR3 region has the DNA TGCGCCAGCAGCCTCACTGGGGGACACGGTGATACGCAGTATTTT. This translates into CASSLTGGHGDTQYF.

This clone was counted a single time. The chain joins TRBV4-1 to TRBJ2-5; 7 bases map to TRBD2. CDR1 and CDR2 (germline): MGHRA, YSYEKL. The V and J ends lost 0 bases and 1 base, in that order; junction bases with no gene match: 8. This CDR3 has 17 residues. DNA of the CDR3: TGCGCCAGCAGCCAAGATGACCCTAGCGGTCGCCAAGAGACCCAGTACTTC. Amino acids: CASSQDDPSGRQETQYF.

The chain has TRBV18 and TRBJ1-6, with TRBD1 matching 7 bases. The V gene end was trimmed by 6 bases and the J gene end by 6 bases; junction bases not matched to a gene: 2. The germline gives CDR1 KGHSH, CDR2 LQKENI. The CDR3 is 13 amino acids. The CDR3 nucleotides read TGTGCCAGCTCTCGGGACAGTAATTCACCCCTCCACTTT. Encoded protein: CASSRDSNSPLHF.

This clone showed up just a few times. The chain has TRBV4-3 and TRBJ1-5; 10 bases map to TRBD1. V trimming: 0 bases; J trimming: 5 bases; junction bases outside the gene matches: 4. The CDR3 runs to 16 residues. Looked up from germline, CDR1 is LGHNA and CDR2 is YSLEER. The CDR3 loop is CASSQERQGAHQPQHF. The CDR3 DNA is TGCGCCAGCAGCCAAGAACGACAGGGGGCCCATCAGCCCCAGCATTTT.

This clone was detected only once. The chain links TRBV7-8 to TRBJ2-1, with D maybe TRBD1 (6 bases). CDR1 and CDR2 (germline): SGHVS, FQNEAQ. The CDR3 spans 15 residues. With 3 bases removed from V and 1 base from J, the gap between germline ends came to 10 bases. CDR3 amino acids: CASSLGASSYNEQFF. DNA for the CDR3: TGTGCCAGCAGCTTGGGGGCTTCGTCCTACAATGAGCAGTTCTTC.

The CDR3, as DNA: TGTGCCTGGAGTGTTGGGAGGGTTGATGGCTACACCTTC. Protein sequence: CAWSVGRVDGYTF. This sequence joins TRBV30 and TRBJ1-2; D uncertain. Trimming removed 0 bases at V and 6 bases at J, with 11 bases between. The germline V gene encodes CDR1 GTSNPN and CDR2 SVGIG (reference sequence). CDR3 length: 13 amino acids.

This clone was observed once. J is TRBJ2-5 and V is TRBV4-2, with TRBD1 identical over 10 bases. The closer fit of TRBJ2-7 to the DNA end suggests the J call may be wrong. Germline assignment: CDR1 LGHNA and CDR2 YNFKEQ. The CDR3 runs to 15 residues. The CDR3 bases are TGTGCCAGCACCCCCGGGACAGGGGCGCACCACGAGCAGTACTTC. Its translation is CASTPGTGAHHEQYF.

This chain links TRBV7-9 with TRBJ2-1; TRBD2 aligns across 12 bases. Trimming at V came to 5 bases and at J to 4 bases, leaving 3 bases not matched to a gene. CDR1 is SEHNR, CDR2 FQNEAQ, per germline (reference sequence). This CDR3 spans 15 amino acids. The CDR3 here is CASSLGLAGYNEQFF. The CDR3 DNA follows: TGTGCCAGCAGCCTCGGACTAGCGGGATACAATGAGCAGTTCTTC. Supplemented by reference TRBV7-9 and TRBJ2-1, the full variable domain reads DTGVSQNPRHKITKRGQNVTFRCDPISEHNRLYWYRQTLGQGPEFLTYFQNEAQLEKSRLLSDRFSAERPKGSFSTLEIQRTEQGDSAMYLCASSLGLAGYNEQFFGPGTRLTVL.

The chain combines TRBV29-1 with TRBJ2-1; a possible D gene is TRBD1 (6 bases). CDR3 size: 15 residues. The germline V gene has CDR1 SQVTM and CDR2 ANQGSEA. V dropped 5 bases and J dropped 5 bases, with 19 bases sitting between them. CDR3 residues: CSVKGIQGWDNEQFF. Here the CDR3 DNA reads TGCAGCGTTAAAGGGATCCAGGGGTGGGACAATGAGCAGTTCTTC.

V is TRBV5-1 and J is TRBJ1-3; D unresolved. Germline V lookup: CDR1 SGHRS, CDR2 YFSETQ. This CDR3 is built from 18 residues. V lost 0 bases, J lost 0 bases, and 16 bases lay in between. The chain's CDR3 is CASSLGFQDHVSGNTIYF. CDR3 sequence (DNA): TGCGCCAGCAGCTTGGGGTTTCAGGATCATGTCTCTGGAAACACCATATATTTT.

This chain uses TRBV7-3 with TRBJ1-6; 9 bases are shared with TRBD1. This CDR3 has 15 residues. The ends lost 2 bases at V and 6 bases at J; junction bases unmatched: 2. In germline, CDR1 is SGHTA, CDR2 FQGTGA. CDR3 loop: CASSLVGQGNSPLHF. The CDR3 bases are TGTGCCAGCAGCTTAGTGGGACAGGGTAATTCACCCCTCCACTTT.

This chain connects TRBV5-8 to TRBJ1-1; maybe TRBD1 (6 bases). Germline values: CDR1 SGHTS, CDR2 YDEGEE. V lost 2 bases and J 1 base, leaving 12 bases between the germline ends. This CDR3 comprises 15 residues. The CDR3 loop reads CASSFHRGANTEAFF. CDR3 DNA: TGTGCCAGCAGCTTCCACCGGGGGGCGAACACTGAAGCTTTCTTT.

The genes are TRBV13 and TRBJ2-7; a weak D match, TRBD1 (6 bases). With 4 bases removed from V and 3 bases from J, the gap between germline ends came to 16 bases. Per the germline V gene, CDR1 is PRHDT and CDR2 is FYEKMQ (reference sequence). There are 15 residues in the CDR3. DNA of the CDR3: TGTGCCAGCAGCTCACAGGGTAAAGGGGACTACGAGCAGTACTTC. Encoded protein: CASSSQGKGDYEQYF.

This chain joins TRBV5-5 and TRBJ2-3; possibly TRBD1 for D (5 bases). V lost 0 bases and J 0 bases, leaving 8 bases between the germline ends. This CDR3 has 15 amino acids. CDR1 is SGHKS, CDR2 YYEKEE, per germline (reference sequence). CDR3 bases: TGTGCCAGCAGCTTGGAGACAGCCAGCACAGATACGCAGTATTTT. Its protein product is CASSLETASTDTQYF.

V gene TRBV10-2 combines with J gene TRBJ2-3; D might be TRBD2 (6 bases). The V gene's germline CDR1 is WSHSY and CDR2 SAAADI. V shed 6 bases and J shed 5 bases, with 18 bases lying between them. There are 15 residues in the CDR3. The CDR3 nucleotides are TGCGCCAGCAGAACTAGGCCCGCGGAGGGAGATACGCAGTATTTT. Its protein product is CASRTRPAEGDTQYF.

The chain recombines TRBV13 with TRBJ2-7; 9 bases align to TRBD1. Unmatched junction bases numbered 7, after V lost 5 bases and J lost 5 bases. The germline V gene has CDR1 PRHDT and CDR2 FYEKMQ (reference sequence). The CDR3 loop spans 14 amino acids. The CDR3: CASSPGTGYHEQYF. CDR3 DNA sequence: TGTGCCAGCAGCCCTGGGACAGGGTACCACGAGCAGTACTTC.

This clone occurred once. J is TRBJ1-1 and V is TRBV7-9; D unclear. V was cut by 0 bases and J by 3 bases, with 11 bases left in between. The CDR3 has 15 residues. The V gene's germline CDR1 is SEHNR and CDR2 FQNEAQ (reference sequence). In nucleotides, the CDR3 is TGTGCCAGCAGCTTAGCATTGGGCGGGGACACTGAAGCTTTCTTT. This sequence encodes CASSLALGGDTEAFF.

The chain carries TRBV6-1 and TRBJ1-2, with D tentatively TRBD1 (6 bases). Germline V gives CDR1 MNHNS, CDR2 SASEGT. This CDR3 comprises 13 residues. V was clipped by 6 bases and J by 3 bases, with 11 bases between them. CDR3 region: CASREQGYYGYTF. The CDR3 DNA sequence: TGTGCCAGCAGGGAACAGGGTTACTATGGCTACACCTTC.

This clone was counted a single time. At one end the junction does not follow the germline gene, possibly because of a read error. The chain combines TRBV11-2 with TRBJ2-3; D possibly corresponds to TRBD1 (6 bases). Germline V gene data show CDR1 as SGHAT and CDR2 as FQNNGV. The CDR3 is made up of 17 amino acids. CDR3 region: CASSLGSYVQGKDAQYF. For the CDR3, the DNA is TGTGCCAGCAGCTTAGGCAGTTACGTACAGGGTAAAGATGCGCAGTATTTT.

The rearrangement links TRBV19 to TRBJ2-7; 8 bases fit TRBD2. Trimming cost V 1 base and J 0 bases; bases outside gene matches: 2. This CDR3 region has 15 residues. CDR1 and CDR2 from the germline V gene are LNHDA and SQIVND (reference sequence). The CDR3 here is CASSIVGTSSYEQYF. The CDR3 DNA follows: TGTGCCAGTAGTATAGTCGGGACTAGCTCCTACGAGCAGTACTTC.

This chain connects TRBV4-1 to TRBJ2-4; maybe TRBD1 (5 bases). Trimming took off 1 base at V and 0 bases at J, with 10 bases between the two ends. From germline, CDR1 is MGHRA and CDR2 YSYEKL. The CDR3 spans 16 residues. The CDR3: CASSQAPRVAKNIQYF. In nucleotides, the CDR3 is TGCGCCAGCAGCCAAGCTCCCAGGGTAGCCAAAAACATTCAGTACTTC.

The V and J genes are TRBV27 and TRBJ1-1, with TRBD1 matching 9 bases. The germline V gene encodes CDR1 MNHEY and CDR2 SMNVEV (reference sequence). The CDR3 length is 15 residues. After removal of 6 bases from V and 1 base from J, the junction contained 6 bases not matched to a gene. The CDR3 DNA sequence: TGTGCCAGCAGGGGCCTGGGACAGGGGAACACTGAAGCTTTCTTT. It encodes CASRGLGQGNTEAFF.

This chain uses TRBV7-9 with TRBJ1-1, with D uncertain. The CDR3 totals 14 residues. CDR1 and CDR2 (germline): SEHNR, FQNEAQ (reference sequence). The V end was cut by 3 bases, the J end by 10 bases, with 18 bases between. CDR3 in amino acids: CASSFEPGGGVAFF. The CDR3 nucleotides are TGTGCCAGCAGCTTCGAACCTGGTGGAGGTGTAGCTTTCTTT.

CDR3 in DNA: TGTGCCAGCAGCCCCGGGGACAGCTACGAGCAGTACTTC. Translated: CASSPGDSYEQYF. V is TRBV5-6 and J is TRBJ2-7; 7 bases agree with TRBD1. V lost 4 bases and J lost 3; bases outside the gene matches: 4. CDR1 and CDR2 (germline): SGHDT, YYEEEE. This CDR3 spans 13 amino acids.

The chain couples TRBV7-9 to TRBJ1-2; TRBD1 might be the D (6 bases). This CDR3 spans 15 amino acids. The V end was cut by 9 bases, the J end by 2 bases, with 19 bases between. The germline V gene encodes CDR1 SEHNR and CDR2 FQNEAQ (reference sequence). The CDR3 reads CASSLVGGENYGYTF. The DNA for the CDR3 is TGTGCCAGTTCCTTAGTTGGGGGCGAGAACTATGGCTACACCTTC.